Following are 27 T cell receptor beta chains from one sample sequenced in a study of blood T cells in healthy people across ages. For the second PCR, which ran for roughly 6 to 12 cycles, a sample-barcoded 5' primer and a J-beta primer mix were used. From the 5' RACE reads, TCRdb called clonotypes with MiXCR, one entry per CDR3 protein. The data show approximately 800,000 distinct CDR3 sequences, about half seen once. Sequencing used blood. Receptor source: a man of 80 years or more in good health.

A few counts support this clonotype. The chain joins TRBV11-3 to TRBJ2-5; D is undetermined. The germline V gene has CDR1 SGHNT and CDR2 YENEEA. This CDR3 region has 14 residues. V lost 3 bases, J lost 5 bases, and 13 bases lay in between. The CDR3 region has the DNA TGTGCCAGCAGCTTTCTACAGCATCTTGAGACCCAGTACTTC. It is translated as CASSFLQHLETQYF.

This sequence joins TRBV11-3 and TRBJ2-1; no clear D gene. This CDR3 is built from 16 residues. V was trimmed by 5 bases and J by 5 bases, leaving 19 bases between them. Germline V lookup: CDR1 SGHNT, CDR2 YENEEA. The CDR3 nucleotides read TGTGCCAGCAGCCCAGGTGGGGTGACTGGCAACAATGAGCAGTTCTTC. It codes for CASSPGGVTGNNEQFF.

As for this clonotype: Its ends do not fully match the called genes, so a read error is possible. The rearrangement uses TRBV29-1 and TRBJ1-6; a possible D gene is TRBD1 (6 bases). CDR1 is SQVTM, CDR2 ANQGSEA, per germline. The CDR3 consists of 14 residues. This chain's CDR3 is CSIEGTGPDSPLHF. The DNA for the CDR3 is TGCAGCATTGAAGGTACAGGGCCGGATTCACCCCTCCACTTT.

This clonotype was picked up a small number of times. The J gene is TRBJ2-5, the V gene TRBV7-2; D is unclear. Germline-derived CDR1 and CDR2 are SGHTA and FQGNSA. The CDR3 has 13 residues. V lost 4 bases and J 11 bases, leaving 17 bases between the germline ends. CDR3 nucleotides: TGTGCCAGCAGCTACGTCGGCAACAATGAGCAGTACTTC. This sequence encodes CASSYVGNNEQYF.

This clonotype was recorded at least ten times. The chain combines TRBV5-1 with TRBJ2-7; D may be TRBD1 (5 bases). Trimming removed 0 bases from V and 0 bases from J, with 10 bases in between. Germline V gene lookup returns CDR1 SGHRS and CDR2 YFSETQ. The CDR3 runs 15 residues. In DNA, the CDR3 is TGCGCCAGCAGCTTGGTCCGCGACAGCTCCTACGAGCAGTACTTC. Protein sequence: CASSLVRDSSYEQYF.

The chain couples TRBV20-1 to TRBJ1-5; 9 positions agree with TRBD1. The CDR3 has 14 residues. The trim removed 5 bases at V and 2 bases at J, leaving 4 bases unmatched. Germline values: CDR1 DFQATT, CDR2 SNEGSKA (reference sequence). The CDR3 DNA is TGCAGTGCTCCCCGGACAGGGGGCAATCAGCCCCAGCATTTT. Translation gives CSAPRTGGNQPQHF.

The J gene is TRBJ2-7, the V gene TRBV7-9; weak D call: TRBD2 (5 bases). Trimming left V 4 bases short and J 3 bases short, with 25 bases between. Germline V lookup: CDR1 SEHNR, CDR2 FQNEAQ (reference sequence). This CDR3 has 18 residues. The CDR3 protein is CASSWEIALSTSRYEQYF. CDR3 nucleotides: TGTGCCAGCAGCTGGGAGATAGCTCTCTCTACTTCGCGCTACGAGCAGTACTTC.

The chain carries TRBV3-1 and TRBJ2-1; D gene ambiguous. The V gene lost 6 bases and the J gene lost 2 bases, with 14 bases spanning the gap. CDR3 length: 15 amino acids. Germline V gene data show CDR1 as LGHDT and CDR2 as YNNKEL (reference sequence). The CDR3 sequence: CASSRTALAYNEQFF. The DNA for the CDR3 is TGTGCCAGCAGTAGGACGGCCCTTGCCTACAATGAGCAGTTCTTC.

In its sample, this clonotype was seen a few times. The V call is TRBV28, the J call TRBJ2-3, with 8 nucleotides matching TRBD2. This CDR3 has 15 residues. From germline, CDR1 is MDHEN and CDR2 SYDVKM. The V segment lost 4 bases and the J segment 4 bases; nucleotides outside the gene matches: 7. The CDR3 sequence: CASSSKRERSDTQYF. CDR3 DNA: TGTGCCAGCAGTTCCAAGCGGGAGCGATCAGATACGCAGTATTTT.

This chain links TRBV12-3 or TRBV12-4 with TRBJ1-5, with 9 bases matching TRBD1. The CDR3 has 19 amino acids. The J segment lost 0 bases and the V segment lost 6 bases, leaving 15 bases of the junction unmatched. CDR3 sequence (DNA): TGTGCCAGCAGCCTAACAGGGGGCGCGGTGGGTTATAGCAATCAGCCCCAGCATTTT. It codes for CASSLTGGAVGYSNQPQHF.

The genes are TRBV6-5 and TRBJ2-5; 11 positions match TRBD1. The closer fit of TRBJ2-7 to the DNA end suggests the J call may be wrong. Germline V gene lookup returns CDR1 MNHEY and CDR2 SVGAGI. CDR3 size: 14 residues. As DNA, the CDR3 is TGTGCCAGCAGACAATCCGGGACAGGGGGCGAGCAGTACTTC. Translated: CASRQSGTGGEQYF.

The V gene is TRBV5-5, the J gene TRBJ2-2; D is possibly TRBD1 (6 bases). The V gene's germline CDR1 is SGHKS and CDR2 YYEKEE (reference sequence). V lost 5 bases, J lost 9 bases, and 26 bases lay in between. This CDR3 is 17 amino acids long. CDR3 residues: CASSFLQGQARIRELFF. CDR3 nucleotide sequence: TGTGCCAGCAGTTTTCTCCAGGGACAAGCCCGGATCCGGGAGCTGTTTTTT.

This clonotype was recorded at least ten times. The V call is TRBV20-1, the J call TRBJ2-1; possible D gene TRBD2, 6 bases. From germline, CDR1 is DFQATT and CDR2 SNEGSKA (reference sequence). V was shortened by 3 bases and J by 5 bases, with 11 bases between the two germline ends. There are 13 residues in the CDR3. The chain's CDR3 is CSASTSPHNEQFF. Here the CDR3 DNA reads TGCAGTGCTAGTACTAGCCCTCACAATGAGCAGTTCTTC.

Comments on this clonotype: A read error is possible here, since a much larger clone lies one base away. The chain employs TRBV28 and TRBJ2-3; no firm D call. From germline, CDR1 is MDHEN and CDR2 SYDVKM. This CDR3 has 14 amino acids. The CDR3 region has the DNA TGTGCCAGCAGTGTCCGCGGTTTTACAGAGACGCAGTATTTT. Translated: CASSVRGFTETQYF.

The chain recombines TRBV10-3 with TRBJ2-3, with 10 bases identical to TRBD2. This CDR3 has 14 residues. V was clipped by 6 bases and J by 5 bases; unmatched bases: 5. Germline-derived CDR1 and CDR2 are ENHRY and SYGVKD. CDR3 sequence reads: CAIRGTSERDTQYF. Here the CDR3 DNA reads TGTGCCATCAGGGGGACTAGCGAGAGAGATACGCAGTATTTT.

V is TRBV15 and J is TRBJ2-7, with D perhaps matching TRBD1 or TRBD2 (5 bases each). The V and J ends lost 0 bases and 1 base respectively, with 16 bases between them. The CDR3 runs to 17 residues. From germline, CDR1 is LNHNV and CDR2 YYDKDF (reference sequence). The CDR3 nucleotides read TGTGCCACCAGCAGAGATTTTGGGGGTTGGGGGTCCTACGAGCAGTACTTC. Protein product: CATSRDFGGWGSYEQYF.

This clonotype was detected a few times. The gene calls are TRBV29-1 and TRBJ1-2, with D unresolved. V lost 6 bases and J 4 bases, leaving 15 bases between the germline ends. The CDR3 is 13 amino acids. Germline CDR1 is SQVTM and CDR2 is ANQGSEA. In nucleotides, the CDR3 is TGCAGCGTCCAATTAGGGATGGGCTATGGCTACACCTTC. Translation: CSVQLGMGYGYTF. The entire variable domain, with the rest obtained from reference TRBV29-1 and TRBJ1-2, is as follows: SAVISQKPSRDICQRGTSLTIQCQVDSQVTMMFWYRQQPGQSLTLIATANQGSEATYESGFVIDKFPISRPNLTFSTLTVSNMSPEDSSIYLCSVQLGMGYGYTFGSGTRLTVV.

This rearrangement joins TRBV6-1 to TRBJ2-3; 14 nucleotides match TRBD2. The ends lost 6 bases at V and 5 bases at J; junction bases unmatched: 13. Germline CDR1 and CDR2: MNHNS and SASEGT. The CDR3 is made up of 18 amino acids. The CDR3 bases are TGTGCCAGCAGCCAAGCGACTAGCGGGAGGGTTTTGGAAGATACGCAGTATTTT. Its translation: CASSQATSGRVLEDTQYF.

The V gene is TRBV20-1, the J gene TRBJ2-7, with 8 bases matching TRBD2. CDR1 DFQATT and CDR2 SNEGSKA come from the germline V gene (reference sequence). V lost 4 bases, J lost 2 bases, and 7 bases stayed unmatched. This CDR3 spans 14 amino acids. The CDR3 is CSAKGGLGPYEQYF. As DNA, the CDR3 is TGCAGTGCTAAGGGGGGACTAGGTCCCTACGAGCAGTACTTC.

This clonotype was seen a handful of times. The rearrangement links TRBV27 to TRBJ1-5, with TRBD1 matching over 11 bases. V lost 7 bases to trimming and J lost 7 bases; unmatched junction nucleotides: 6. Looked up from germline, CDR1 is MNHEY and CDR2 is SMNVEV (reference sequence). The CDR3 runs to 14 residues. The CDR3 DNA sequence: TGTGCCAGCACACCGGGACAGGGGGGACAGCCCCAGCATTTT. This gives the protein CASTPGQGGQPQHF.

The chain's CDR3 is CASSGDSWANYGYTF. The CDR3 DNA sequence: TGTGCCAGCAGCGGGGACTCCTGGGCTAACTATGGCTACACCTTC. V and J are TRBV14 and TRBJ1-2, with D possibly TRBD1 on 5 matching bases. V was cut by 5 bases and J by 0 bases, with 13 bases left in between. Germline loops: CDR1 SGHDN, CDR2 FVKESK. The CDR3 runs 15 residues.

This clonotype was seen more than once but under ten times. This chain uses TRBV6-5 with TRBJ2-3; 7 bases match TRBD1. With 6 bases clipped from V and 10 bases from J, the junction kept 10 bases outside the gene matches. In germline, CDR1 is MNHEY, CDR2 SVGAGI. The CDR3 covers 13 residues. The CDR3 spells CASRPTPGQPQYF. The CDR3 nucleotides are TGTGCCAGCAGGCCGACCCCGGGACAGCCGCAGTATTTT.

The rearrangement links TRBV5-6 to TRBJ2-1; D may be TRBD2 (6 bases). Trimming removed 4 bases at V and 7 bases at J, with 18 bases between. This CDR3 is built from 15 residues. The germline gives CDR1 SGHDT, CDR2 YYEEEE. The DNA for the CDR3 is TGTGCCAGCAGCGTCGGTGGGGGAGGTAAAAATGAGCAGTTCTTC. As protein: CASSVGGGGKNEQFF.

This clonotype was seen only a few times. The conserved phenylalanine or tryptophan normally closing the CDR3 is absent here, so this likely arose from a read error. The chain joins TRBV20-1 to TRBJ2-5; 7 bases agree with TRBD1. The CDR3 loop spans 14 amino acids. The V segment lost 6 bases and the J segment 1 base; nucleotides outside the gene matches: 8. CDR1 and CDR2 from the germline V gene are DFQATT and SNEGSKA (reference sequence). The CDR3, as DNA: TGCAGTGCCCCCCCCGGACAGGTCCAAGAGACCCAGTACTTA. It translates to CSAPPGQVQETQYL.

This chain links TRBV6-6 with TRBJ1-5; 9 nucleotides match TRBD1. Per germline, CDR1 MNHNY and CDR2 SVGAGI (reference sequence). The ends lost 10 bases at V and 7 bases at J; junction bases unmatched: 11. The CDR3 spans 14 residues. The CDR3 sequence: CAMNTGGREQPQHF. CDR3 in DNA: TGTGCCATGAACACAGGGGGCAGAGAACAGCCCCAGCATTTT.

This clonotype was counted at least ten times. This sequence joins TRBV5-1 and TRBJ2-7, with 10 positions matching TRBD2. V shed 0 bases, J shed 0 bases, and the junction held 9 bases outside the gene matches. CDR3 size: 18 residues. CDR1 and CDR2 (germline): SGHRS, YFSETQ. CDR3 DNA sequence: TGCGCCAGCAGCTTGGACCCTCTTAGCGGGAGGACCTCCTACGAGCAGTACTTC. The encoded protein is CASSLDPLSGRTSYEQYF.

J is TRBJ2-7 and V is TRBV5-1; TRBD1 agrees at 9 bases. The DNA end favors TRBJ2-5, so the J call may be wrong. Germline CDR1 reads SGHRS; CDR2 reads YFSETQ. The CDR3 has 15 residues. CDR3 region: CASSFKTGGAETQYF. In nucleotides, the CDR3 is TGCGCCAGCAGCTTCAAAACAGGGGGCGCGGAGACCCAGTACTTC.